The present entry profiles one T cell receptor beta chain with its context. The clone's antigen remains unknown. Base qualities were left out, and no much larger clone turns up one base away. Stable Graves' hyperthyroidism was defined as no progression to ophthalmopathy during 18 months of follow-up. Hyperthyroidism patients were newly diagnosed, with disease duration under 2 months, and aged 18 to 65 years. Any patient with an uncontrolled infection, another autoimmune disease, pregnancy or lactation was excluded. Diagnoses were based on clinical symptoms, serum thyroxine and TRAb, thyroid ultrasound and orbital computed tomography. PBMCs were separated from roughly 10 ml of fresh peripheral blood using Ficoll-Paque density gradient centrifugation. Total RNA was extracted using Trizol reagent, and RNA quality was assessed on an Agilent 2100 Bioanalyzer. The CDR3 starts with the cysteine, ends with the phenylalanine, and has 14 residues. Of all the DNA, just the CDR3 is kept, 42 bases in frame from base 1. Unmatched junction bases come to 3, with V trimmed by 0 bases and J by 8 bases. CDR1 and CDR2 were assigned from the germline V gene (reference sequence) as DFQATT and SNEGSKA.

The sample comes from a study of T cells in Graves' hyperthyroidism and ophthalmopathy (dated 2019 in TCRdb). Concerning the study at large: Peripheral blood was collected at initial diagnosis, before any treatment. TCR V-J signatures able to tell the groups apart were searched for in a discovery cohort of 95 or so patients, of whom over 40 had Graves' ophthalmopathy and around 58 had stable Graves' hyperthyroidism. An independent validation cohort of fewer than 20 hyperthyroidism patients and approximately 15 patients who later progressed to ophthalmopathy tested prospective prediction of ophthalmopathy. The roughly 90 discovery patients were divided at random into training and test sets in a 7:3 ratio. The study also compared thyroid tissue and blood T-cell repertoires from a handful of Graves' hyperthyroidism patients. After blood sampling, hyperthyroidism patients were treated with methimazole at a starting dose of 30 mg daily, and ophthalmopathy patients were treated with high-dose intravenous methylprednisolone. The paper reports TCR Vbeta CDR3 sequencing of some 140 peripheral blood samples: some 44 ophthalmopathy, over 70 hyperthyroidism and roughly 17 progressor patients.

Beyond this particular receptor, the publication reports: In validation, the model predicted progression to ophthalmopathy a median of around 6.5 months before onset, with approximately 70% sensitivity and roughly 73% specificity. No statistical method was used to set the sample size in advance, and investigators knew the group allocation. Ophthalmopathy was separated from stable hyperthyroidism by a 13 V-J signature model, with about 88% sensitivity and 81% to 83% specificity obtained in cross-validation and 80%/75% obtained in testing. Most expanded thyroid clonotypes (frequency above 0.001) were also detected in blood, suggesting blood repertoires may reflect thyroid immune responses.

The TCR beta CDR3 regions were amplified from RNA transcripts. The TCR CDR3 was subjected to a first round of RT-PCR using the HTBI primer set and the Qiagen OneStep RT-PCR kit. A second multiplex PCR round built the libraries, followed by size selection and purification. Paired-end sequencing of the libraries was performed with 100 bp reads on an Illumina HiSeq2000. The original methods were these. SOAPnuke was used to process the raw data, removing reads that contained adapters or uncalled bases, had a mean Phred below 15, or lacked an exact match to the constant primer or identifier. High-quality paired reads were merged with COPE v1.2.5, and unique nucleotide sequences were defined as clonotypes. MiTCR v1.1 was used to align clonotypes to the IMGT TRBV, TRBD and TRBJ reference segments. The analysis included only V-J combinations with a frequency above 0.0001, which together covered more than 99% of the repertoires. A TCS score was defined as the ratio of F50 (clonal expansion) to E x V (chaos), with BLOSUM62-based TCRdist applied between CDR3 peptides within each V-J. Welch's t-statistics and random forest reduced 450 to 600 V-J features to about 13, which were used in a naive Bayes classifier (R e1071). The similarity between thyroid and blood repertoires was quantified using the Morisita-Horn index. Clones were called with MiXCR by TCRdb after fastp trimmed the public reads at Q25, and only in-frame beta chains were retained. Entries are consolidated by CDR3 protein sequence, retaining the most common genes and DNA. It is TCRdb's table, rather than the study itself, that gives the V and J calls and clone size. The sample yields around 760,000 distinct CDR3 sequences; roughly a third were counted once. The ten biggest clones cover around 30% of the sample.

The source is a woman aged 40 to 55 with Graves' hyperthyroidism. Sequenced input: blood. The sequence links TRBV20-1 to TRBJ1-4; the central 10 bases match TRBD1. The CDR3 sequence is CSAREATGGEKLFF. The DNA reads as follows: TGCAGTGCTAGAGAGGCGACAGGGGGCGAAAAACTGTTTTTT.